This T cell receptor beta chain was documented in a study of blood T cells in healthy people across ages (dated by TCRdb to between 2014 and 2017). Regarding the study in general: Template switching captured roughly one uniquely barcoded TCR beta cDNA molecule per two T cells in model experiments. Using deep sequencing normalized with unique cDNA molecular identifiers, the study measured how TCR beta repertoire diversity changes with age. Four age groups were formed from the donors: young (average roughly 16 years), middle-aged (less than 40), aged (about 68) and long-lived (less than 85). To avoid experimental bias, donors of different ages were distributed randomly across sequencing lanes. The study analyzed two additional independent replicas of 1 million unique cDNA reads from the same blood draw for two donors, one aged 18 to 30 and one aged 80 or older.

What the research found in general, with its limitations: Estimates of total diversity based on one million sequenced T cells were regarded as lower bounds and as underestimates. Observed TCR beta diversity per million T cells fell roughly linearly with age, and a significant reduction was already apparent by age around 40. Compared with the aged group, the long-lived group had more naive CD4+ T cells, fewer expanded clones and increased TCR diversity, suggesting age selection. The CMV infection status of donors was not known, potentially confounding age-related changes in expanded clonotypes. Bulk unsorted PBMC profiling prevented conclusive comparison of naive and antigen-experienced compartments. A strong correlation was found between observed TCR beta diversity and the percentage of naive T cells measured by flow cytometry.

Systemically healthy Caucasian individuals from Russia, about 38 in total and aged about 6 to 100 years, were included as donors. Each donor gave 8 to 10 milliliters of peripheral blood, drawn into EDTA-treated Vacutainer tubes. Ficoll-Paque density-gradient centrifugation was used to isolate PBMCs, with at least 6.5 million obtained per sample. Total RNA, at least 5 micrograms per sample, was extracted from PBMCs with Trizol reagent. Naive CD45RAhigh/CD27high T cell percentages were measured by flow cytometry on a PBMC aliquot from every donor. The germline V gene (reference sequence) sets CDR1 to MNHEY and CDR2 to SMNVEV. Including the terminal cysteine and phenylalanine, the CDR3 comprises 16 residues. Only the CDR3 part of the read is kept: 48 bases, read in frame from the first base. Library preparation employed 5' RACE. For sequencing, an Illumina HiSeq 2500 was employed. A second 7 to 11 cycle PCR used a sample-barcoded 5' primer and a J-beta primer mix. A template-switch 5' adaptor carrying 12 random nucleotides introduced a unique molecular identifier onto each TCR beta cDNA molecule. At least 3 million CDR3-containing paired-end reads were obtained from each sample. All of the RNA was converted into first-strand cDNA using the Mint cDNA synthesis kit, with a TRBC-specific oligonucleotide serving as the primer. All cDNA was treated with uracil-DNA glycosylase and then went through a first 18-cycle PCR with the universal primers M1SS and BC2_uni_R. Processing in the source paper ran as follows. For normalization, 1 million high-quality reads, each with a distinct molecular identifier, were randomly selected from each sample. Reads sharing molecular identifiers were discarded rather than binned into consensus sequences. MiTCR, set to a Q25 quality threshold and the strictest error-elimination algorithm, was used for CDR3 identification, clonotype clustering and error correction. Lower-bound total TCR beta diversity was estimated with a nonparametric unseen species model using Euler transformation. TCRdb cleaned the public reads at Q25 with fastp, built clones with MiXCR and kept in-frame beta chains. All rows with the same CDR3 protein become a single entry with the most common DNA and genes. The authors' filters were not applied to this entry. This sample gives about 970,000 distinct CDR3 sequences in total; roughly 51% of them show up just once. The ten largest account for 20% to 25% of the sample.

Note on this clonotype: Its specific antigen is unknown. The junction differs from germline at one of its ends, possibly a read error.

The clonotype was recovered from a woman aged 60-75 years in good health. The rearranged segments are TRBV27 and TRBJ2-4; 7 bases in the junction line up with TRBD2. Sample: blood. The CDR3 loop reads CASKPSSGIAKNIQYF. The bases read TGTGCCAGCAAACCATCTAGCGGAATAGCCAAAAACATCCAGTACTTC.